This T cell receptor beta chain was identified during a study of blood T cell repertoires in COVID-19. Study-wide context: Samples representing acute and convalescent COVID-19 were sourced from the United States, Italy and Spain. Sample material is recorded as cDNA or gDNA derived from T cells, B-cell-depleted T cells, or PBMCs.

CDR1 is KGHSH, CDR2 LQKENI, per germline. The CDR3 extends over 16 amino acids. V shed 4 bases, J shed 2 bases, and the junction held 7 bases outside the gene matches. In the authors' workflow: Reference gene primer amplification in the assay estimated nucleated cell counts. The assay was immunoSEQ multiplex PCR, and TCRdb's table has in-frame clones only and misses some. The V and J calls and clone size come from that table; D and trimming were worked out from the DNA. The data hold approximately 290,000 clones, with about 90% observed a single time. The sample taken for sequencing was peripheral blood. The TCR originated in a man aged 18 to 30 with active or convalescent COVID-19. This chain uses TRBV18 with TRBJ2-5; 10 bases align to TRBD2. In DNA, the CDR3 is TGTGCCAGCTCACAGCCCAGCGGGGGGGCGCAAGAGACCCAGTACTTC. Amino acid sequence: CASSQPSGGAQETQYF.